Listed here is a single T cell receptor beta chain. During active infection, Seattle patients enrolled and were then monitored through disease. Between the trimmed V and J ends, which lost 4 bases and 1 base, there was a span of 15 bases. The length of the CDR3 is 16 residues. Germline assignment: CDR1 SGHRS and CDR2 YFSETQ. The sample originates from a study of blood T cell repertoires in COVID-19. At the level of the study: Samples representing acute and convalescent COVID-19 were sourced from the United States, Italy and Spain. PBMCs, B-cell-depleted T cells, or T cells provided the cDNA or gDNA that made up the material.

In the original processing: Nucleated cell number was recorded as an estimate derived from reference gene primer amplification. Some clones are missing from TCRdb's copy, which holds only in-frame ones; the method was immunoSEQ multiplex PCR. For V, J and clone size, that table is used; D and trimming come from the DNA. Here the sample spans about 190,000 clones, about 81% being singletons. Sequencing was performed on peripheral blood. The receptor's source is a woman in her sixties or seventies with COVID-19, enrolled during active disease. V is TRBV5-1 and J is TRBJ1-3, with a tentative D call TRBD1 (6 bases). The chain's CDR3 is CASSESGGRSGNTIYF. Written as DNA, the CDR3 is TGCGCCAGCAGCGAAAGCGGGGGGCGATCTGGAAACACCATATATTTT.